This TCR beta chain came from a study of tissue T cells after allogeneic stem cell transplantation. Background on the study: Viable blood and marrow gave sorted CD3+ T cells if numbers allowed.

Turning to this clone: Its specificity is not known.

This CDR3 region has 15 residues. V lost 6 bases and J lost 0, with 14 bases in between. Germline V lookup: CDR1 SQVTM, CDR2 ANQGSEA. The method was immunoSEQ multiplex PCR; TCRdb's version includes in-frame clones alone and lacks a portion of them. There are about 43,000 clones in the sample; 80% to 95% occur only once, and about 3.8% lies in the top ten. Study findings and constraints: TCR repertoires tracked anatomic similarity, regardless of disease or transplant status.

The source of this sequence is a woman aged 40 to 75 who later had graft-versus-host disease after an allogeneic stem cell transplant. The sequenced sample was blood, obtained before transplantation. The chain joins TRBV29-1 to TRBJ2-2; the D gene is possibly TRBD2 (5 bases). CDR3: CSVESGTANTGELFF. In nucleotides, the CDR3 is TGCAGCGTCGAGAGCGGAACAGCGAACACCGGGGAGCTGTTTTTT.